This T cell receptor beta chain appears in the sequencing data of a study of blood T cell repertoires in COVID-19. On the study more broadly: Acute-phase and convalescent COVID-19 samples originated in the United States, Italy and Spain. T cells, B-cell-depleted T cells, or PBMCs provided the cDNA or gDNA that served as material.

Original analysis: Estimates of nucleated cell counts were drawn from the amplification of reference gene primers. The table came from immunoSEQ multiplex PCR; TCRdb's copy has only in-frame clones and leaves some out. For V, J and clone size, that table is used; D and trimming come from the DNA. Of roughly 7,000 clones in the sample, just over 85% were seen once. Germline CDR1 MNHEY, CDR2 SVGAGI. The CDR3 consists of 16 residues. Trimming took off 0 bases at V and 4 bases at J, with 15 bases between the two ends. This rearrangement joins TRBV6-5 to TRBJ1-1, with D perhaps TRBD1 (5 bases). Source material: peripheral blood. The sequence derives from a human donor with active COVID-19. The donor label of this sample is uncertain. CDR3 sequence (DNA): TGTGCCAGCAGTTACTCGAAGCGGGGGTCAGGCACTGAAGCTTTCTTT. Its translation is CASSYSKRGSGTEAFF.